A selection of T cell receptor beta chains follows, all from one sample in a study of immune heterogeneity within non-small cell lung tumors. MiXCR was run by TCRdb on the multiplex PCR reads, yielding one entry per CDR3 protein. The sample shows approximately 6,300 distinct CDR3 sequences, around a fifth of them seen only once. What was sequenced was lung tumor tissue. Every receptor here comes from a man between 65 and 79 years old with non-small cell lung cancer. The CDR3 runs from the conserved cysteine through the conserved F or W. Each record gives: V gene, D gene, J gene, clone size, CDR3 DNA, CDR3 protein. The D gene is left open where the match is weak. The size of a clone is reported for some rows only, either as once, few or many, or as a class for expanded clones.

v_gene: TRBV19
d_gene: -
j_gene: TRBJ1-6
abundance: medium-sized
CDR3nt: TGTGCCAGTAGTATATTTGGGGCGTCACCCCTCCACTTT
CDR3aa: CASSIFGASPLHF

v_gene: TRBV5-5
d_gene: -
j_gene: TRBJ1-2
abundance: medium-sized
CDR3nt: TGTGCCAGCAGCTTGGCAGGGGACCATGGCTACACCTTC
CDR3aa: CASSLAGDHGYTF

v_gene: TRBV2
d_gene: -
j_gene: TRBJ2-7
abundance: medium-sized
CDR3nt: TGTGCCAGCAGTTGGCAAGAAGTCTACGAGCAGTACTTC
CDR3aa: CASSWQEVYEQYF

v_gene: TRBV12-3/TRBV12-4
d_gene: TRBD2
j_gene: TRBJ2-1
abundance: -
CDR3nt: TGTGCCAGCAACCTCGGACTAGCGGAATACAATGAGCAGTTCTTC
CDR3aa: CASNLGLAEYNEQFF

v_gene: TRBV11-2
d_gene: TRBD2
j_gene: TRBJ2-2
abundance: -
CDR3nt: TGTGCCAGCAGCTTATCCGGGACTAGCGGGAGCTGGGTTGAGGAGCTGTTTTTT
CDR3aa: CASSLSGTSGSWVEELFF

v_gene: TRBV2
d_gene: -
j_gene: TRBJ1-3
abundance: medium-sized
CDR3nt: TGTGCCAGCAGGTCAGCCGACACCATATATTTT
CDR3aa: CASRSADTIYF

v_gene: TRBV9
d_gene: -
j_gene: TRBJ2-7
abundance: medium-sized
CDR3nt: TGTGCCAGCAGCGTAGGATCTGCCTACGAGCAGTACTTC
CDR3aa: CASSVGSAYEQYF

v_gene: TRBV20-1
d_gene: -
j_gene: TRBJ2-7
abundance: medium-sized
CDR3nt: TGCAGTGCCCTAAGCCTGACAGGATTAACCTACGAGCAGTACTTC
CDR3aa: CSALSLTGLTYEQYF

v_gene: TRBV3-1
d_gene: -
j_gene: TRBJ2-3
abundance: medium-sized
CDR3nt: TGTGCCAGCAGCCGGGGCGGGGACGCAGATACGCAGTATTTT
CDR3aa: CASSRGGDADTQYF

v_gene: TRBV12-3/TRBV12-4
d_gene: TRBD2
j_gene: TRBJ2-7
abundance: medium-sized
CDR3nt: TGTGCCAGCAGTTCCCGGGGGACTAGCGGGAGAGGCGAGCAGTACTTC
CDR3aa: CASSSRGTSGRGEQYF

v_gene: TRBV7-9
d_gene: -
j_gene: TRBJ1-1
abundance: few
CDR3nt: TGTGCCAGCAGTTTGACGCCAGGGAACACTGAAGCTTTCTTT
CDR3aa: CASSLTPGNTEAFF

v_gene: TRBV20-1
d_gene: -
j_gene: TRBJ2-7
abundance: medium-sized
CDR3nt: TGCAGTGCTAGAGATTATTGGGCTTACGAGCAGTACTTC
CDR3aa: CSARDYWAYEQYF

v_gene: TRBV20-1
d_gene: -
j_gene: TRBJ2-2
abundance: -
CDR3nt: TGCAGTGCTAGGCCCGGGGTCACCGGGGAGCTGGTTTTT
CDR3aa: CSARPGVTGELVF

v_gene: TRBV12-3/TRBV12-4
d_gene: TRBD1
j_gene: TRBJ1-4
abundance: medium-sized
CDR3nt: TGTGCCAGCAGTTGGACAGGGCTGAATGAAAAACTGTTTTTT
CDR3aa: CASSWTGLNEKLFF

v_gene: TRBV29-1
d_gene: TRBD1
j_gene: TRBJ1-6
abundance: medium-sized
CDR3nt: TGCAGCGTGGCGCGGGACAGAGATAATTCACCCCTCCACTTT
CDR3aa: CSVARDRDNSPLHF

v_gene: TRBV12-3/TRBV12-4
d_gene: -
j_gene: TRBJ2-3
abundance: many
CDR3nt: TGTGCCAGCAGCCCCGTTAGCACAGATACGCAGTATTTT
CDR3aa: CASSPVSTDTQYF

v_gene: TRBV6-1
d_gene: -
j_gene: TRBJ1-4
abundance: -
CDR3nt: TGTGCCAGCAGCGAACAGGCAGGGAGTAATGAAAAACTGTTTTTT
CDR3aa: CASSEQAGSNEKLFF

v_gene: TRBV30
d_gene: -
j_gene: TRBJ1-5
abundance: medium-sized
CDR3nt: TGTGCCTGGACCCCGGGACATCAGCAGCCCCAGCATTTT
CDR3aa: CAWTPGHQQPQHF

v_gene: TRBV5-1
d_gene: TRBD2
j_gene: TRBJ2-7
abundance: medium-sized
CDR3nt: TGCGCCAGCAGCTCTAAGGTAGCGGGGTCCCACGAGCAGTACTTC
CDR3aa: CASSSKVAGSHEQYF

v_gene: TRBV27
d_gene: -
j_gene: TRBJ1-6
abundance: medium-sized
CDR3nt: TGTGCCAGCAGTTTCCAAGGGGGGTTTGGCTCCTATAATTCACCCCTCCACTTT
CDR3aa: CASSFQGGFGSYNSPLHF

v_gene: TRBV2
d_gene: -
j_gene: TRBJ2-3
abundance: -
CDR3nt: TGTGCCAGCAGTGATCCAGCCGAAGTACTCACAGATACGCAGTATTTT
CDR3aa: CASSDPAEVLTDTQYF

v_gene: TRBV30
d_gene: TRBD1
j_gene: TRBJ2-2
abundance: few
CDR3nt: TGTGCCTGGGACCAGGGGGTGGAGGCCGGGGAGCTGTTTTTT
CDR3aa: CAWDQGVEAGELFF

v_gene: TRBV7-9
d_gene: -
j_gene: TRBJ1-4
abundance: few
CDR3nt: TGTGCCAACAGCTTCGGAGGGGCTAATGAAAAACTGTTTTTT
CDR3aa: CANSFGGANEKLFF

v_gene: TRBV4-1
d_gene: -
j_gene: TRBJ2-3
abundance: few
CDR3nt: TGCGCCAGCAGCCCGCACACTGCCACAGATACGCAGTATTTT
CDR3aa: CASSPHTATDTQYF

v_gene: TRBV5-4
d_gene: TRBD2
j_gene: TRBJ2-2
abundance: -
CDR3nt: TGTGCCAGAAGCGGGACTAGCGGTATCACCGGGGAGCTGTTTTTT
CDR3aa: CARSGTSGITGELFF

v_gene: TRBV3-1
d_gene: -
j_gene: TRBJ2-1
abundance: -
CDR3nt: TGTGCCAGCAGCCAAACTAGGGGTGAGCAGTTCTTC
CDR3aa: CASSQTRGEQFF

v_gene: TRBV19
d_gene: TRBD1
j_gene: TRBJ2-5
abundance: medium-sized
CDR3nt: TGTGCCAGTGGAGACGGGACAGGGGTTTGGGAGACCCAGTACTTC
CDR3aa: CASGDGTGVWETQYF

v_gene: TRBV5-4
d_gene: TRBD1
j_gene: TRBJ1-3
abundance: few
CDR3nt: TGTGCCAGCAGCAAAGCTACAGGGGACTCTGGAAACACCATATATTTT
CDR3aa: CASSKATGDSGNTIYF

v_gene: TRBV5-1
d_gene: -
j_gene: TRBJ2-7
abundance: -
CDR3nt: TGCGCCAGCAGCTTCGGGGCCTCAACTAGCTCCTACGAGCAGTACTTC
CDR3aa: CASSFGASTSSYEQYF

v_gene: TRBV6-1
d_gene: TRBD2
j_gene: TRBJ2-5
abundance: medium-sized
CDR3nt: TGTGCCAGCACTCTAGCGGCTCAAGAGACCCAGTACTTC
CDR3aa: CASTLAAQETQYF

v_gene: TRBV6-2/TRBV6-3
d_gene: -
j_gene: TRBJ2-2
abundance: -
CDR3nt: TGTGCCAGCAGTTACCGATTTAGCGAAGCGAACACCGGGGAGCTGTTTTTT
CDR3aa: CASSYRFSEANTGELFF

v_gene: TRBV28
d_gene: -
j_gene: TRBJ2-3
abundance: medium-sized
CDR3nt: TGTGCCAGCAGTTTTAGGGGAGTTACAGATACGCAGTATTTT
CDR3aa: CASSFRGVTDTQYF

v_gene: TRBV5-1
d_gene: -
j_gene: TRBJ2-7
abundance: medium-sized
CDR3nt: TGCGCCAGCAGCTTGGCGGGGGACTCCTACGAGCAGTACTTC
CDR3aa: CASSLAGDSYEQYF

v_gene: TRBV24-1
d_gene: TRBD2
j_gene: TRBJ2-2
abundance: many
CDR3nt: TGTGCCACCAGTGATCCGGCTAGCGGGAGTTTCGTCGGGGAGCTGTTTTTT
CDR3aa: CATSDPASGSFVGELFF

v_gene: TRBV3-1
d_gene: TRBD2
j_gene: TRBJ2-7
abundance: medium-sized
CDR3nt: TGTGCCAGCACCATTAGCGGGGGGGGTTACGAGCAGTACTTC
CDR3aa: CASTISGGGYEQYF

v_gene: TRBV4-1
d_gene: -
j_gene: TRBJ1-2
abundance: medium-sized
CDR3nt: TGCGCCAGCGCCCTGGGGCGGGGTTATGGCTACACCTTC
CDR3aa: CASALGRGYGYTF

v_gene: TRBV6-1
d_gene: -
j_gene: TRBJ1-1
abundance: many
CDR3nt: TGTGCCAGCAGTGCCCAAGCGGGCAGTAGCACTGAAGCTTTCTTT
CDR3aa: CASSAQAGSSTEAFF